This T cell receptor (beta chain) was observed in a study of technical replicates of blood from four donors. V trimming: 4 bases; J trimming: 6 bases; junction bases outside the gene matches: 12. Germline V lookup: CDR1 SGHDT, CDR2 YYEEEE. The CDR3 is 16 amino acids. Assay used: immunoSEQ multiplex PCR; TCRdb lists only in-frame clones, some missing. Of tens of thousands of clones in the sample, just over 90% were seen once. The receptor was isolated from a human donor in good health. The chain joins TRBV5-6 to TRBJ2-1; TRBD2 aligns across 8 bases. Sample: T cells isolated from PBMCs. The CDR3 region has the DNA TGTGCCAGCAGCCCCCCGGGACTAGGAGGACGCAATGAGCAGTTCTTC. As protein: CASSPPGLGGRNEQFF.